A selection of T cell receptor beta chains follows, all from one sample in a study of kidney transplant recipient with SARS-CoV-2 infection. MiXCR was run by TCRdb on the reads, yielding one entry per CDR3 protein. The sample has under 250,000 distinct CDR3 sequences; 25% to 30% are singletons. The sample here was a blood sample, taken at baseline and on roughly day 110 from a kidney transplant recipient. The source is a male patient aged 30 to 40 who had COVID-19 and was a kidney transplant recipient. Some T cells may be transferred from the graft donor. Both conserved end residues are part of each CDR3. The D gene is left open where the match is weak. Clone size appears in some rows only: once, few, many, or a class for an expanded clone.

d_call: TRBD2; cdr3_length: 16; j_call: TRBJ2-3; clone_size: few; v_call: TRBV20-1; cdr3_aa: CSASRSLAGGTDTQYF; cdr3_nt: TGCAGTGCTAGTCGGTCCCTAGCGGGTGGCACAGATACGCAGTATTTT
d_call: -; cdr3_length: 11; j_call: TRBJ1-3; clone_size: many; v_call: TRBV12-3/TRBV12-4; cdr3_aa: CAWGSGNTIYF; cdr3_nt: TGTGCCTGGGGCTCTGGAAACACCATATATTTT
d_call: -; cdr3_length: 16; j_call: TRBJ1-6; clone_size: many; v_call: TRBV30; cdr3_aa: CAAEKGGTTYNSPLHF; cdr3_nt: TGTGCCGCGGAAAAAGGGGGAACCACCTATAATTCACCCCTCCACTTT
d_call: TRBD1; cdr3_length: 14; j_call: TRBJ1-1; clone_size: many; v_call: TRBV24-1; cdr3_aa: CATRSGQGNTEAFF; cdr3_nt: TGTGCCACCAGGTCCGGACAGGGGAACACTGAAGCTTTCTTT
d_call: -; cdr3_length: 17; j_call: TRBJ1-2; clone_size: many; v_call: TRBV5-4; cdr3_aa: CASSLHTSGRKLLGYTF; cdr3_nt: TGTGCCAGCAGCTTGCACACAAGTGGCCGAAAGTTACTGGGCTACACCTTC
d_call: TRBD1; cdr3_length: 17; j_call: TRBJ1-3; clone_size: many; v_call: TRBV5-3; cdr3_aa: CARSWDRAHTHGNTIYF; cdr3_nt: TGTGCCAGAAGCTGGGACAGGGCCCATACTCATGGAAACACCATATATTTT
d_call: TRBD2; cdr3_length: 19; j_call: TRBJ2-1; clone_size: many; v_call: TRBV3-1; cdr3_aa: CASSDLRTSGRGRYNEQFF; cdr3_nt: TGTGCCAGCAGCGACCTCAGGACTAGCGGGAGAGGACGCTACAATGAGCAGTTCTTC
d_call: -; cdr3_length: 14; j_call: TRBJ2-6; clone_size: -; v_call: TRBV21-1; cdr3_aa: CASSIPKAPDVLTF; cdr3_nt: TGTGCCAGCAGTATACCCAAAGCCCCCGACGTCCTGACTTTC
d_call: TRBD1; cdr3_length: 15; j_call: TRBJ1-5; clone_size: many; v_call: TRBV30; cdr3_aa: CAWSLGTGAKQPQHF; cdr3_nt: TGTGCCTGGAGTTTAGGGACAGGCGCGAAACAGCCCCAGCATTTT
d_call: -; cdr3_length: 17; j_call: TRBJ1-2; clone_size: many; v_call: TRBV7-2; cdr3_aa: CASSSTHRDGKTYGYTF; cdr3_nt: TGTGCCAGCAGCTCCACACACAGAGACGGAAAGACCTATGGCTACACCTTC
d_call: TRBD1; cdr3_length: 14; j_call: TRBJ1-1; clone_size: -; v_call: TRBV6-5; cdr3_aa: CASNVVTGGTEAFF; cdr3_nt: TGCGCCAGCAATGTCGTGACAGGGGGTACTGAAGCTTTCTTT
d_call: -; cdr3_length: 13; j_call: TRBJ1-1; clone_size: many; v_call: TRBV28; cdr3_aa: CASRRTVSTEAFF; cdr3_nt: TGTGCCAGCAGGCGGACAGTGAGCACTGAAGCTTTCTTT
d_call: -; cdr3_length: 17; j_call: TRBJ1-2; clone_size: many; v_call: TRBV6-2/TRBV6-3; cdr3_aa: CASSHNFCIGKTYGYTF; cdr3_nt: TGTGCCAGCAGTCACAACTTCTGCATCGGAAAGACCTATGGCTACACCTTC
d_call: TRBD2; cdr3_length: 17; j_call: TRBJ2-3; clone_size: many; v_call: TRBV7-9; cdr3_aa: CASSMGLAGARIDTQYF; cdr3_nt: TGTGCCAGCAGCATGGGACTAGCGGGAGCTAGGATAGATACGCAGTATTTT
d_call: -; cdr3_length: 17; j_call: TRBJ2-3; clone_size: -; v_call: TRBV19; cdr3_aa: CASSIVGGRDGPDTQYF; cdr3_nt: TGTGCCAGTAGTATAGTGGGGGGACGAGATGGCCCAGATACGCAGTATTTT
d_call: -; cdr3_length: 16; j_call: TRBJ1-2; clone_size: few; v_call: TRBV8-2; cdr3_aa: CGSKNCDSRKTYGYTF; cdr3_nt: TGTGGCAGTAAAAACTGTGATAGCCGAAAGACCTATGGCTACACCTTC
d_call: -; cdr3_length: 14; j_call: TRBJ1-1; clone_size: many; v_call: TRBV7-2; cdr3_aa: CASSKVQGVTEAFF; cdr3_nt: TGTGCCAGCAGCAAAGTGCAGGGAGTCACTGAAGCTTTCTTT
d_call: -; cdr3_length: 14; j_call: TRBJ1-4; clone_size: many; v_call: TRBV9; cdr3_aa: CASSPQGGSEKLFF; cdr3_nt: TGTGCCAGCAGCCCTCAGGGCGGCTCTGAAAAACTGTTTTTT
d_call: -; cdr3_length: 15; j_call: TRBJ2-2; clone_size: many; v_call: TRBV10-3; cdr3_aa: CAISEGQPDTGELFF; cdr3_nt: TGTGCCATCAGTGAAGGTCAGCCAGACACCGGGGAGCTGTTTTTT
d_call: -; cdr3_length: 17; j_call: TRBJ1-2; clone_size: many; v_call: TRBV12-3/TRBV12-4; cdr3_aa: CASSYRDSFRKTYGYTF; cdr3_nt: TGTGCCAGCAGTTATCGTGACAGCTTCCGAAAGACCTATGGCTACACCTTC
d_call: -; cdr3_length: 17; j_call: TRBJ1-2; clone_size: many; v_call: TRBV15; cdr3_aa: CATSSTIRCGKTYGYTF; cdr3_nt: TGTGCCACCAGCTCTACTATAAGGTGTGGAAAGACCTATGGCTACACCTTC